The T cell receptor (beta chain) under discussion was sequenced for a study of early T cells in non-severe SARS-CoV-2 infection. Whole-study context: Unpaired chains resulted from sequencing bulk RNA of unsorted whole blood. General study results and limits: Anti-spike CD8 responses were favored by VDJdb matching, which missed private and CD4 specificities.

Details on this clonotype: Its antigen is as yet unknown.

V was shortened by 0 bases and J by 4 bases, with 12 bases between the two germline ends. This CDR3 region has 14 residues. The germline V gene has CDR1 DFQATT and CDR2 SNEGSKA (reference sequence). TCRdb independently ran MiXCR on the 5' RACE reads; one entry per CDR3 protein. The sample carries some 50,000 distinct CDR3 sequences, over 7% recorded once. The chain combines TRBV20-1 with TRBJ1-2, with a tentative D call TRBD1 (6 bases). The sample was whole blood. This TCR came from an adult who was a healthcare worker with PCR-confirmed SARS-CoV-2 infection or an uninfected control (not recorded which). For the CDR3, the DNA is TGCAGTGCTAGAGATAGGGGGGTATCCTATGGCTACACCTTC. It encodes CSARDRGVSYGYTF.